This T cell receptor (beta chain) was captured in a study of cytomegalovirus exposure and HLA in healthy donors. Study findings and constraints: A later analysis showed HLA-associated TCR beta chains outstripping equally common others in clonal expansion.

A word on this clone: Its antigen is still unknown.

The germline gives CDR1 LGHNA, CDR2 YSLEER. The CDR3 is 16 residues long. Trimming removed 0 bases at V and 4 bases at J, with 13 bases between. It was with 60 Vbeta and 13 Jbeta primers that the PCR ran. Assay: immunoSEQ multiplex PCR; the TCRdb copy retains only in-frame clones and omits some. This table has 150,000 to 200,000 clones, around 80% appearing once. Sequenced input: PBMCs. The clonotype comes from a woman under 30 in good health and CMV-seropositive. This chain links TRBV4-3 with TRBJ2-1, with D possibly matching TRBD1 (6 bases). DNA of the CDR3: TGCGCCAGCAGCCAAGATCGACAGGCCCTTTACAATGAGCAGTTCTTC. It translates to CASSQDRQALYNEQFF.